This T cell receptor beta chain was found in a study of blood T cell repertoires in COVID-19. Whole-study context: Material from acute and convalescent COVID-19 was sourced from the United States, Italy and Spain.

Data came from immunoSEQ multiplex PCR; TCRdb stores just in-frame clones and leaves some out. The sample records 30,000 to 40,000 clones, around 90% being singletons. The CDR3 runs to 16 residues. With 5 bases clipped from V and 5 bases from J, the junction kept 7 bases outside the gene matches. The germline CDR1 and CDR2 sequences are SGHAT and FQDESV (reference sequence). The rearrangement uses TRBV11-1 and TRBJ2-3; TRBD2 agrees at 13 bases. The sample taken for sequencing was peripheral blood. This TCR was recovered from a woman in her thirties in a cohort sampled during active COVID-19. CDR3 DNA sequence: TGTGCCAGCAGCCATAGGACTAGCGGGAGTCTAGATACGCAGTATTTT. Residues: CASSHRTSGSLDTQYF.